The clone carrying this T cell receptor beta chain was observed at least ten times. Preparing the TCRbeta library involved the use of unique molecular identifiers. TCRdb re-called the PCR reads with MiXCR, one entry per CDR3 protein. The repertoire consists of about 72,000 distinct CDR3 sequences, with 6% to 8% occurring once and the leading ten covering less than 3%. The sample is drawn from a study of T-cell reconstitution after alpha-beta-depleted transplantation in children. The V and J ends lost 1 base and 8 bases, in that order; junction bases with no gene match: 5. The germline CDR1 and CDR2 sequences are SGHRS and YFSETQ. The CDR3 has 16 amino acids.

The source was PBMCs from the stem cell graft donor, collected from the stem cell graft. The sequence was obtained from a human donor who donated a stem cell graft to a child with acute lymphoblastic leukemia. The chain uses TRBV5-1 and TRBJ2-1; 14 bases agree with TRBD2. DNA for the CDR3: TGCGCCAGCAGCTTGTCGACTAGCGGGAGGGCGCATGAGCAGTTCTTC. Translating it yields CASSLSTSGRAHEQFF.